This T cell receptor (beta chain) was sequenced during a study of T cell repertoires in cytomegalovirus infection. Study details: Both recently identified HLA-C-restricted and well-studied HLA-B-restricted CMV epitopes were used in the study.

Comment on this clonotype: The antigen is undetermined.

Germline assignment: CDR1 MDHEN and CDR2 SYDVKM. Germline trimming cut 3 bases from V and 2 bases from J; bases unmatched to any gene: 5. The CDR3 covers 15 residues. Each CDR3 protein is one row after TCRdb ran MiXCR on the reads. This sample has approximately 990,000 distinct CDR3 sequences; approximately 31% occur once, and the top ten carry roughly 13%. The study, taken as a whole, reports: In two of eight donors, the top clonotype was HLA-C-restricted CMV-specific.

This chain links TRBV28 with TRBJ2-5; TRBD2 aligns across 8 bases. This TCR was sampled from a human donor in good health (CMV status not recorded). Some clones in this sample may be carry-over from other donors' samples. The sequences come from cultured CD8+ T cells from PBMCs, collected from culture after CMV antigen stimulation. The CDR3 protein is CASSFVAGIQETQYF. The CDR3 DNA is TGTGCCAGCAGTTTCGTAGCGGGGATACAAGAGACCCAGTACTTC.